These T cell receptor beta chains were read from a single sample in a study of Ad26.COV2.S vaccination and SARS-CoV-2 variants. Some clones are missing from TCRdb's copy, which holds only in-frame ones; the method was immunoSEQ multiplex PCR. The sample has approximately 300,000 clones; around 81% are singletons. The sequencing used peripheral blood, collected in a trial of Ad26.COV2.S vaccine versus placebo. The receptors stem from a person aged 18-60 years who received the Ad26.COV2.S COVID-19 vaccine or a placebo. Both conserved end residues are part of each CDR3. The D gene is left open where the match is weak. Clone size is not always given. Where it is, it says once, few, many or a class for expanded clones.

TGTGCCAGCAGCGTGACAGGGGCTGGAAACACCATATATTTT	CASSVTGAGNTIYF	TRBD1	TRBJ1-3	TRBV9	-
TGTGCCTACGGACAAGGGAGTAATGAAAAACTGTTTTTT	CAYGQGSNEKLFF	-	TRBJ1-4	TRBV30	-
TGTGCCAGCAGTCAGGTGAGGGGGGGCACTGAAGCTTTCTTT	CASSQVRGGTEAFF	-	TRBJ1-1	TRBV6-5	-
TGTGCCAGCAGTGAACGAACGAAAGCTAATTCACCCCTCCACTTT	CASSERTKANSPLHF	-	TRBJ1-6	TRBV2	-
TGTGCCAGCAGTGAAAATCTGGGGAACACTGAAGCTTTCTTT	CASSENLGNTEAFF	-	TRBJ1-1	TRBV6-1	few
TGTGCCAGTAGTAGGGGGGCGCGGGTTAACTACAATGAGCAGTTCTTC	CASSRGARVNYNEQFF	-	TRBJ2-1	TRBV19	-
TGTGCCAGCAATAGCGGCACAGATACGCAGTATTTT	CASNSGTDTQYF	-	TRBJ2-3	TRBV6-5	-
TGTGCCAGCAGCTCCCTGACAGGGAGTGGAGAGACCCAGTACTTC	CASSSLTGSGETQYF	TRBD1	TRBJ2-5	TRBV7-9	-
TGCGCCAGCAGCCAACGCCGACAGGGGCTTTTAACAGATACGCAGTATTTT	CASSQRRQGLLTDTQYF	TRBD1	TRBJ2-3	TRBV4-1	-
TGTGCCAGCAGCTTAATTCCTGCGGTGGCTGAAGCTTTCTTT	CASSLIPAVAEAFF	-	TRBJ1-1	TRBV5-5	-
TGTGCCAGCAGCTATACCGCCGGGGCCCATGAGCAGTTCTTC	CASSYTAGAHEQFF	-	TRBJ2-1	TRBV6-2/TRBV6-3	many
TGTGCCAGCAGAATAGGAGGGGTTGGGGCCAACGTCCTGACTTTC	CASRIGGVGANVLTF	-	TRBJ2-6	TRBV7-9	-
TGCGCCAGCAGTGAGCCACCTCGGGCTTTCTTT	CASSEPPRAFF	-	TRBJ1-1	TRBV10-2	-
TGTGCCAGCAGCTCCCCCCAATCAGGGCAGGGAAGAGGTGAGCAGTACTTC	CASSSPQSGQGRGEQYF	-	TRBJ2-7	TRBV7-2	-
TGTGCCAGCAGCCCGTATGACGGGTACTACGAGCAGTACTTC	CASSPYDGYYEQYF	-	TRBJ2-7	TRBV28	-
TGTGCCAGCAGCTTGATGTTAGGGGGCTCTGGAAACACCATATATTTT	CASSLMLGGSGNTIYF	-	TRBJ1-3	TRBV7-2	-
TGTGCCAGCTCACCCCGACAGGGCGCAGGAGTTGGCTACACCTTC	CASSPRQGAGVGYTF	TRBD1	TRBJ1-2	TRBV18	-
TGTGCCAGCAGCCCAACCGGACCCGACAATCAGCCCCAGCATTTT	CASSPTGPDNQPQHF	-	TRBJ1-5	TRBV28	-
TGTGCCAGCAGCTTGGGGGGAGGATCCGGGCCAGATACGCAGTATTTT	CASSLGGGSGPDTQYF	-	TRBJ2-3	TRBV5-4	-
TGTGCCAGCAGTACTCGACAGGGGAGCTCCTACAATGAGCAGTTCTTC	CASSTRQGSSYNEQFF	TRBD1	TRBJ2-1	TRBV2	-
TGCGCCAGCAGCTCCCAGAGGGGAGGTAATTCACCCCTCCACTTT	CASSSQRGGNSPLHF	-	TRBJ1-6	TRBV5-1	-
TGTGCCAGCAGCCTTGGACAGGGTTTTGGCTACACCTTC	CASSLGQGFGYTF	TRBD1	TRBJ1-2	TRBV6-5	-
TGTGCCAGCAGTTTATCGCGGGGGTCCACAGATACGCAGTATTTT	CASSLSRGSTDTQYF	TRBD2	TRBJ2-3	TRBV27	-
TGCGCCAGCAGCATCAGGAGAGGGGACACTGAAGCTTTCTTT	CASSIRRGDTEAFF	-	TRBJ1-1	TRBV5-1	-
TGTGCCAGCAGTACTAACTATGGCTACACCTTC	CASSTNYGYTF	-	TRBJ1-2	TRBV28	-
TGTGCCAGCAGTGAAGTAGGTAATTCACCCCTCCACTTT	CASSEVGNSPLHF	-	TRBJ1-6	TRBV6-1	-
TGTGCCAGTATGGGCAGGGGAGGTACCGGGGAGCTGTTTTTT	CASMGRGGTGELFF	-	TRBJ2-2	TRBV19	-
TGCGCCAGCAGTCTCTTCGTAGGCGGGGGTGCAGATACGCAGTATTTT	CASSLFVGGGADTQYF	TRBD2	TRBJ2-3	TRBV4-1	-
TGTGCCAGCAGCTTTGCCGGGACAGGGTACACCGGGGAGCTGTTTTTT	CASSFAGTGYTGELFF	TRBD1	TRBJ2-2	TRBV7-2	once
TGTGCCAGCAGTTTATCGACATTAGAGACCCAGTACTTC	CASSLSTLETQYF	-	TRBJ2-5	TRBV12-3/TRBV12-4	-
TGTGCCAGCAGCTTAGATCGGGGGGGGGCGAGGACTGAAGCTTTCTTT	CASSLDRGGARTEAFF	-	TRBJ1-1	TRBV7-6	-
TGCGCCAGCAGCTCCGGGACCGCGCAGTATTTT	CASSSGTAQYF	-	TRBJ2-3	TRBV5-1	-
TGTGCAAGTCGCCCGTGGAGAGCGGGGAACCAAGAGACCCAGTACTTC	CASRPWRAGNQETQYF	-	TRBJ2-5	TRBV12-2	-
TGTGCCACGGGACTAGCGGGGGCAACTGGGGCCAACGTCCTGACTTTC	CATGLAGATGANVLTF	TRBD2	TRBJ2-6	TRBV10-3	-
TGTGCCAGCAGCTTAAACGGACAGGGAAATGAAAAACTGTTTTTT	CASSLNGQGNEKLFF	TRBD1	TRBJ1-4	TRBV11-1	-
TGTGCCAGCAGCCAAGCCGCCTCGGGGGGCCGGGAGACCCAGTACTTC	CASSQAASGGRETQYF	-	TRBJ2-5	TRBV3-1/TRBV3-2	-
TGTGCCAGCAGTCATTGGGACACTCAAGAGACCCAGTACTTC	CASSHWDTQETQYF	-	TRBJ2-5	TRBV5-6	-
TGTGCCAGCAGCCTGGGACAGTTCTATGGCTACACCTTC	CASSLGQFYGYTF	TRBD1	TRBJ1-2	TRBV5-4	-
TGTGCCAGCTCACCCCAGAGTCTCAATGAGCAGTTCTTC	CASSPQSLNEQFF	-	TRBJ2-1	TRBV18	-
TGTGCCAGCAGCTTAGGGACAAACACAGATACGCAGTATTTT	CASSLGTNTDTQYF	-	TRBJ2-3	TRBV7-3	-
TGTGCCAGCTCACCACCAGGGACAGAGCAGTTCTTC	CASSPPGTEQFF	-	TRBJ2-1	TRBV18	few
TGTGCCAGCAGCTTTTCGGGCCAAGAGACCCAGTACTTC	CASSFSGQETQYF	-	TRBJ2-5	TRBV11-3	-